The sample holds many counts of the clone carrying this T cell receptor beta chain. This sample was included in a study of patients and donors after allogeneic stem cell transplantation. Each CDR3 protein is one row after TCRdb ran MiXCR on the RT-PCR reads. The sample gives more than 25,000 distinct CDR3 sequences, over 7% of which show up once; approximately 48% is in the top ten. The V gene's germline CDR1 is ENHRY and CDR2 SYGVKD. The CDR3 has 15 residues. V lost 2 bases, J lost 7 bases, and 8 bases stayed unmatched. Specimen: blood, either unsorted or a sorted T cell fraction (not recorded which). J is TRBJ2-3 and V is TRBV10-3, with 8 bases lining up with TRBD2. The receptor's source is a human donor who was either an allogeneic HSCT recipient or a stem cell or donor lymphocyte infusion donor (not recorded which). It is not recorded whose cells these are; they may come from a transplant donor. CDR3 in amino acids: CAISEVAGTSHTQYF. The CDR3 bases are TGTGCCATCAGTGAGGTAGCGGGAACCTCACATACGCAGTATTTT.